What follows describes a single T cell receptor (beta chain). What it recognizes is unknown. This table comes from immunoSEQ multiplex PCR, and its TCRdb copy is limited to in-frame clones, with some not included. The data show 65,000 to 80,000 clones, around 77% seen once. This specimen belongs to a study of vaccination effects on CD4 cells after COVID-19. Whole-study findings and limits: Clones that were induced by infection or by vaccine showed marked contraction late after vaccination. Few convalescent patients were included, and no early post-infection timepoints were sampled.

When nine to ten days of culture had elapsed, CD4+ T cells were isolated. Vaccinated recipients, who were negative for nucleocapsid antibodies, had no history of SARS-CoV-2 infection. The authors replaced half the medium with IL-2 medium on days 3 and 7. The CDR3 totals 13 residues. Trimming removed 3 bases at V and 4 bases at J, with 9 bases between. This TCR was recovered from a human donor who received a COVID-19 vaccine. The sample consisted of CD4+ T cells from PBMCs cultured without peptide, taken before COVID-19 vaccination. This sequence joins TRBV12-3 or TRBV12-4 and TRBJ1-1; weak D call: TRBD1 (5 bases). The CDR3 region is CASSFGQGTEAFF. CDR3 nucleotide sequence: TGTGCCAGCAGTTTCGGGCAGGGCACTGAAGCTTTCTTT.